Described below is a single T cell receptor beta chain sequence and its context. This entry comes from a study of blood T cell repertoires in COVID-19. Germline-derived CDR1 and CDR2 are MNHEY and SVGAGI. The CDR3 is 15 amino acids. V lost 5 bases, J lost 0 bases, and 13 bases lay in between. Original handling: Amplification of reference gene primers provided the estimated nucleated cell counts. TCRdb's copy holds only in-frame clones and misses some; the assay was immunoSEQ multiplex PCR. V, J and clone size are those of that table, while D and trimming were read from the DNA. The repertoire includes approximately 110,000 clones, 85% of them detected once, and about 6.1% sits in the top ten.

The material sequenced was peripheral blood. V usage is TRBV6-5 and J usage is TRBJ1-2, with TRBD1 as a possible D gene (5 bases). This TCR was recovered from a woman aged 55 to 70 with COVID-19, enrolled during active disease. The DNA for the CDR3 is TGTGCCAGCAGTCACGGGGGGACGCCTAACTATGGCTACACCTTC. Translation gives CASSHGGTPNYGYTF.